These T cell receptor beta chains were read from a single sample in a study of T-cell reconstitution after alpha-beta-depleted transplantation in children. TCRdb reanalysed the PCR reads using MiXCR and keeps one entry per CDR3 protein. Among around 450,000 distinct CDR3 sequences listed, around 15% were seen once. Sequencing used PBMCs, mostly from graft donor cells, obtained 360 days after TCRalphabeta/CD19-depleted stem cell transplant. The receptors originated from a boy less than two years old who had a stem cell transplant for Wiskott-Aldrich syndrome, so the T cells may come from the graft donor. Both conserved end residues are part of each CDR3. The D gene is left open where the match is weak. Size is stated for part of the rows, as once, few or many counts, or as a class when the clone is expanded.

V,D,size,J,CDR3,DNA
TRBV6-5,TRBD1,.,TRBJ1-4,CASSYSWDRARRKLFF,TGTGCCAGCAGTTACTCTTGGGACAGGGCAAGGAGAAAACTGTTTTTT
TRBV7-9,.,.,TRBJ2-7,CASSAEHLGQYF,TGTGCCAGCAGCGCCGAACATTTGGGGCAGTACTTC
TRBV15,TRBD1,few,TRBJ2-7,CATSRKRDRGIFYEQYF,TGTGCCACCAGCAGAAAACGGGACAGGGGGATATTTTACGAGCAGTACTTC
TRBV20-1,.,.,TRBJ2-1,CSAPNRVDEQFF,TGCAGTGCTCCAAACAGGGTTGATGAGCAGTTCTTC
TRBV10-2,TRBD1,.,TRBJ1-5,CASSEPGGNQPQHF,TGCGCCAGCAGTGAGCCAGGGGGGAATCAGCCCCAGCATTTT
TRBV20-1,TRBD1,.,TRBJ2-5,CSAVTGGGGETQYF,TGCAGTGCCGTAACAGGGGGCGGAGGGGAGACCCAGTACTTC
TRBV24-1,TRBD2,.,TRBJ2-3,CATSDPRGIAGSTDTQYF,TGTGCCACCAGTGATCCCCGTGGGATAGCGGGGAGCACAGATACGCAGTATTTT
TRBV5-1,.,.,TRBJ2-1,CASSLDPGRPDEQFF,TGCGCCAGCAGCCTAGACCCGGGGCGCCCCGATGAGCAGTTCTTC
TRBV19,.,.,TRBJ1-1,CASRRQFGRAFF,TGTGCCAGTAGACGACAGTTCGGAAGAGCTTTCTTT
TRBV3-1,.,few,TRBJ1-3,CASSRDTTGNTIYF,TGTGCCAGCAGCCGAGACACCACTGGAAACACCATATATTTT
TRBV20-1,TRBD1,.,TRBJ2-2,CSCFRQGALTGELFF,TGCAGTTGTTTCCGACAGGGGGCTTTGACCGGGGAGCTGTTTTTT
TRBV7-2,TRBD1,few,TRBJ2-7,CASSPEWDRDYEQYF,TGTGCCAGCAGCCCGGAGTGGGACAGGGACTACGAGCAGTACTTC
TRBV25-1,TRBD1,.,TRBJ2-2,CASSAFGTAGELFF,TGTGCCAGCAGTGCCTTCGGGACAGCCGGGGAGCTGTTTTTT
TRBV15,.,few,TRBJ2-1,CATSRDLGDEQFF,TGTGCCACCAGCAGAGATCTGGGGGATGAGCAGTTCTTC
TRBV7-2,TRBD1,.,TRBJ2-5,CASSSTGGRETQYF,TGTGCCAGCAGCTCCACAGGGGGCCGGGAGACCCAGTACTTC
TRBV20-1,.,.,TRBJ1-3,CSASAGNTIYF,TGCAGTGCTTCAGCTGGAAACACCATATATTTT
TRBV4-3,TRBD2,many,TRBJ2-5,CASSQALAGAGEAQYF,TGCGCCAGCAGCCAAGCTCTAGCGGGAGCGGGGGAGGCCCAGTACTTC
TRBV5-1,.,.,TRBJ2-3,CASSLSGLGADTQYF,TGCGCCAGCAGCTTGTCGGGCCTCGGTGCAGATACGCAGTATTTT
TRBV20-1,.,.,TRBJ2-2,CSARPSLGAGELFF,TGCAGTGCTAGACCGTCTTTGGGCGCCGGGGAGCTGTTTTTT
TRBV19,.,few,TRBJ2-1,CASSVGVEQFF,TGTGCCAGTAGTGTCGGGGTTGAGCAGTTCTTC
TRBV5-1,TRBD2,few,TRBJ2-2,CASSVMTSGRSGELFF,TGCGCCAGCAGCGTGATGACTAGCGGGAGGTCCGGGGAGCTGTTTTTT
TRBV5-1,.,.,TRBJ2-1,CASSLAPPRGGYNEQFF,TGCGCCAGCAGCTTGGCACCCCCGAGGGGGGGCTACAATGAGCAGTTCTTC
TRBV27,TRBD2,.,TRBJ2-1,CASSYGLAANEQFF,TGTGCCAGCAGTTACGGACTAGCGGCTAATGAGCAGTTCTTC
TRBV7-9,.,few,TRBJ2-3,CASSITGADTQYF,TGTGCCAGCAGCATAACGGGTGCGGATACGCAGTATTTT
TRBV20-1,.,.,TRBJ2-7,CSARFSGSYEQYF,TGCAGTGCTAGATTTAGCGGTAGCTACGAGCAGTACTTC
TRBV11-1,TRBD2,.,TRBJ2-1,CASSLVWLGLAGDNEQFF,TGTGCCAGCAGCTTAGTTTGGCTCGGACTAGCGGGAGACAATGAGCAGTTCTTC
TRBV6-2/TRBV6-3,TRBD2,.,TRBJ2-1,CASSYPPRLAGGNNEQFF,TGTGCCAGCAGTTATCCTCCTCGACTAGCGGGAGGGAACAATGAGCAGTTCTTC
TRBV27,.,.,TRBJ1-6,CASSFREDSPLHF,TGTGCCAGCAGTTTCCGGGAAGATTCACCCCTCCACTTT
TRBV29-1,TRBD1,few,TRBJ2-1,CSVEPMTGGKGEQFF,TGCAGCGTTGAGCCCATGACAGGGGGAAAGGGTGAGCAGTTCTTC
TRBV28,TRBD1,few,TRBJ1-4,CASSAGTGKNEKLFF,TGTGCCAGCAGCGCCGGGACAGGGAAGAATGAAAAACTGTTTTTT
TRBV3-1,.,.,TRBJ1-2,CASSQDPGSSYTF,TGTGCCAGCAGCCAAGATCCGGGGTCGAGCTACACCTTC
TRBV29-1,.,.,TRBJ1-1,CSVDTLRKGQSEAFF,TGCAGCGTTGATACCTTGAGAAAGGGTCAGTCTGAAGCTTTCTTT
TRBV5-1,.,few,TRBJ2-3,CASSVGGITDTQYF,TGCGCCAGCAGCGTAGGTGGGATCACAGATACGCAGTATTTT
TRBV4-1,.,.,TRBJ2-1,CASSQVGGGRYNEQFF,TGCGCCAGCAGCCAAGTCGGAGGGGGACGCTACAATGAGCAGTTCTTC
TRBV5-1,TRBD2,.,TRBJ2-1,CASSPRLAGTDEQFF,TGCGCCAGCAGCCCCCGACTAGCGGGAACAGATGAGCAGTTCTTC
TRBV6-2/TRBV6-3,TRBD2,.,TRBJ2-7,CASSSLAGVYEQYF,TGTGCCAGCTCAAGCCTAGCGGGAGTCTACGAGCAGTACTTC
TRBV5-1,.,many,TRBJ2-7,CASSLEGYSYEQYF,TGCGCCAGCAGCTTGGAGGGCTATTCCTACGAGCAGTACTTC
TRBV7-7,.,.,TRBJ2-5,CASSSDPLGTQYF,TGTGCCAGCAGCTCTGACCCTTTGGGGACCCAGTACTTC
TRBV10-3,TRBD1,.,TRBJ2-7,CAISEGTVLSYEQYF,TGTGCCATCAGTGAAGGGACAGTCCTCTCCTACGAGCAGTACTTC
TRBV12-3/TRBV12-4,TRBD2,.,TRBJ2-3,CASSFQRGTDTQYF,TGTGCCAGCAGTTTTCAGCGGGGGACAGATACGCAGTATTTT